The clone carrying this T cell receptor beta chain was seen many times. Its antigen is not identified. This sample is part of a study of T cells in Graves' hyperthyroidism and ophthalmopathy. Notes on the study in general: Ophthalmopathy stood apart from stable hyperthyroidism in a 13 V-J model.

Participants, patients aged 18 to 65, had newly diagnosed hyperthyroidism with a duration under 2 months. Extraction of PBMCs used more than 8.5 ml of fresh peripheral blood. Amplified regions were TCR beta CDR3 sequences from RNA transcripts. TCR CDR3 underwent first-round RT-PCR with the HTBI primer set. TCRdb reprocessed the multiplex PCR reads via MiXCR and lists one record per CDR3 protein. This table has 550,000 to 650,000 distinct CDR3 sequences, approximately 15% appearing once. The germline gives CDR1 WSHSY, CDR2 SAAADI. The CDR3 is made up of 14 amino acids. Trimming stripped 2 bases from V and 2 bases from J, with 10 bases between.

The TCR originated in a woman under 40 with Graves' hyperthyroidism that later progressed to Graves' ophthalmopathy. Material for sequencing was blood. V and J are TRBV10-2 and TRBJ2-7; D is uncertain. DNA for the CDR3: TGCGCCAGCAGTGAGAACCGCCAACCCTACGAGCAGTACTTC. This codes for CASSENRQPYEQYF.